This TCR beta chain was captured in a study of cytomegalovirus exposure and HLA in healthy donors. J lost 3 bases, V lost 0 bases, and 6 bases had no gene match. This CDR3 region has 16 residues. Germline CDR1 reads SGHAT; CDR2 reads FQDESV (reference sequence). Vbeta (60) and Jbeta (13) primers were used in the PCR. Assay used: immunoSEQ multiplex PCR; TCRdb lists only in-frame clones, some missing. Here the sample spans around 160,000 clones, over 75% being singletons. The chain combines TRBV11-1 with TRBJ2-3; 7 bases agree with TRBD1. This receptor was obtained from a human donor in good health. The source material was PBMCs. The CDR3 reads CASSLAVAGGTDTQYF. The CDR3 region has the DNA TGTGCCAGCAGCTTAGCGGTGGCAGGGGGTACAGATACGCAGTATTTT.